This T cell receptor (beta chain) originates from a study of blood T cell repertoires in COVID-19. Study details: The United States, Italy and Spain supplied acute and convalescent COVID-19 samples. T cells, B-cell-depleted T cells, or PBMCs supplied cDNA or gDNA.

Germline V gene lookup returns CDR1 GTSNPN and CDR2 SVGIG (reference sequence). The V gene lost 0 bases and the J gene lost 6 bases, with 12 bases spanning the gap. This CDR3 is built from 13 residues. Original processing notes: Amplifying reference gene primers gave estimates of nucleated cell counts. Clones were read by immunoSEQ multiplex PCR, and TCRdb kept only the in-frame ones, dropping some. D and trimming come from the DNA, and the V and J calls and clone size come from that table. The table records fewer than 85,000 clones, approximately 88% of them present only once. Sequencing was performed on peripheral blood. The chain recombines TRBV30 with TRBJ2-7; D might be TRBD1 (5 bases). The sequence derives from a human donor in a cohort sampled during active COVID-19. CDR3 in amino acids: CAWSVGDVGEQYF. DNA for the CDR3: TGTGCCTGGAGTGTAGGGGATGTAGGCGAGCAGTACTTC. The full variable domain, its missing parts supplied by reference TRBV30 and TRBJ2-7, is SQTIHQWPATLVQPVGSPLSLECTVEGTSNPNLYWYRQAAGRGLQLLFYSVGIGQISSEVPQNLSASRPQDRQFILSSKKLLLSDSGFYLCAWSVGDVGEQYFGPGTRLTVT.